This TCR beta chain was recorded in a study of cytomegalovirus exposure and HLA in healthy donors. About the research overall: An early release of data contained 70 million to 95 million unique TCRs, which came from HLA-typed donors. Overall study results and limits: An analysis done earlier found most TCR beta V segments productive about 87% or about 30% of the time. From TCR beta sequences, most subjects' HLA-A and HLA-B alleles were reportedly predicted accurately. According to reports, the classifier identified cytomegalovirus status with high specificity and sensitivity.

In the case of this clone: Its antigen is not known.

PCR primers comprised 60 Vbeta and 13 Jbeta primers. Sequencing was performed with immunoSEQ multiplex PCR; in TCRdb, only in-frame clones are kept and a portion is missing. The data show some 140,000 clones, roughly four fifths seen once. Germline CDR1 is MNHEY and CDR2 is SVGAGI. This CDR3 has 13 amino acids. V dropped 5 bases and J dropped 5 bases, with 12 bases sitting between them. This clonotype was obtained from a woman in her forties or fifties in good health and CMV-seropositive. Sample: PBMCs. J is TRBJ1-1 and V is TRBV6-5, with a weak D call TRBD1 (5 bases). The CDR3 DNA is TGTGCCAGCAGTAGGACGGGGGATACTGAAGCTTTCTTT. This translates into CASSRTGDTEAFF.